A single sample is the source of the 10 T cell receptor beta chains below, sequenced in a study of CD4 and CD8 cells across lung adenocarcinoma regions. Via MiXCR, TCRdb re-called the PCR reads, giving one row per CDR3 protein. The table lists approximately 13,000 distinct CDR3 sequences, 53% of them singletons. Sequenced material: CD8+ T cells from the center of a lung tumor. The receptors come from a female donor with lung adenocarcinoma. The CD4 and CD8 labels of this study may be unreliable.

This clonotype showed up many times. The chain is built from TRBV7-2 and TRBJ2-1; 9 bases match TRBD2. V lost 3 bases to trimming and J lost 7 bases; unmatched junction nucleotides: 7. The CDR3 contains 15 residues. Per germline, CDR1 SGHTA and CDR2 FQGNSA. The CDR3 DNA is TGTGCCAGCAGCTTTTTAGCGGGGGTGGCAAATGAGCAGTTCTTC. Amino acids: CASSFLAGVANEQFF.

This clonotype was counted ten times or more. The gene calls are TRBV6-1 and TRBJ2-3, with D possibly TRBD2 on 7 matching bases. The germline V gene has CDR1 MNHNS and CDR2 SASEGT. V gave up 4 bases and J gave up 4 bases, with 15 bases separating them. The CDR3 runs to 15 residues. CDR3 region: CASSGGGGGADTQYF. The DNA for the CDR3 is TGTGCCAGCAGTGGAGGGGGGGGAGGAGCAGATACGCAGTATTTT.

The chain joins TRBV27 to TRBJ2-1; TRBD2 matches at 12 bases. The CDR3 is made up of 17 amino acids. V dropped 7 bases and J dropped 1; count of bases not matched to a gene: 8. The germline gives CDR1 MNHEY, CDR2 SMNVEV (reference sequence). The CDR3 loop reads CASTRLAGGSSYNEQFF. The DNA of the CDR3 is TGTGCCAGCACAAGGCTAGCGGGAGGGAGTTCCTACAATGAGCAGTTCTTC.

The chain couples TRBV6-1 to TRBJ2-3; D is unresolved. The CDR3 runs to 11 residues. Trimming took off 8 bases at V and 12 bases at J, with 15 bases between the two ends. The V gene's germline CDR1 is MNHNS and CDR2 SASEGT. The CDR3 loop reads CASPQVETQYF. The CDR3 DNA follows: TGTGCCAGCCCCCAGGTAGAGACCCAGTATTTT.

This clonotype came up a few times. The chain carries TRBV10-1 and TRBJ2-4, with 14 bases identical to TRBD2. This CDR3 is 19 amino acids long. Germline V gene lookup returns CDR1 WNHNN and CDR2 SYGVQD (reference sequence). Unmatched junction bases numbered 10, after V lost 0 bases and J lost 6 bases. CDR3 loop: CASSESPPGLAGVGNIQYF. In nucleotides, the CDR3 is TGCGCCAGCAGTGAGTCGCCACCGGGACTAGCGGGAGTGGGAAACATTCAGTACTTC.

In this sample, this clonotype turned up many times. The chain couples TRBV5-1 to TRBJ2-5; D is perhaps TRBD1 or TRBD2 (5 bases each). Near its end, the DNA agrees better with TRBJ2-7, so the J call may be wrong. CDR3 size: 16 residues. Looked up from germline, CDR1 is SGHRS and CDR2 is YFSETQ. This CDR3 is CASSAAGNVGGYEQYF. In DNA form, the CDR3 reads TGCGCCAGCAGCGCGGCAGGGAACGTAGGAGGATACGAGCAGTACTTC.

The gene calls are TRBV7-8 and TRBJ2-3, with D possibly TRBD2 on 6 matching bases. Germline CDR1 reads SGHVS; CDR2 reads FQNEAQ. Trimming left V 1 base short and J 1 base short, with 18 bases between. This CDR3 region has 18 residues. CDR3 DNA: TGTGCCAGCAGCTTAGGTCGCGGGAACCTGAGGGGCACAGATACGCAGTATTTT. Encoded protein: CASSLGRGNLRGTDTQYF.

Details on this clonotype: It is unclear where the CDR3 begins or ends on the DNA, so no DNA is shown, and the CDR3 is as TCRdb lists it. The chain combines TRBV27 with TRBJ2-5; TRBD2 is the table's D call, not checked against the DNA. A total of 14 residues make up the CDR3, ends included. Germline loops: CDR1 MNHEY, CDR2 SMNVEV (reference sequence). CDR3: CASILGRFQETQYF.

This clonotype was seen repeatedly, ten times or more. The genes are TRBV11-3 and TRBJ2-3; D not resolved. This CDR3 region has 13 residues. Germline V CDR1 and CDR2: SGHNT, YENEEA. V lost 5 bases, J lost 6 bases, and 12 bases lay in between. This CDR3 reads CASSMNARDTQYF. CDR3 DNA: TGTGCCAGCAGCATGAACGCTAGGGATACGCAGTATTTT.

For this clonotype: One end of the junction is discordant with germline, which a read error may explain. J is TRBJ2-3 and V is TRBV6-1; D is perhaps TRBD1 (5 bases). The CDR3 is made up of 14 amino acids. The V gene's germline CDR1 is MNHNS and CDR2 SASEGT. The CDR3 sequence is CGSPGLGATDIQYF. Written as DNA, the CDR3 is TGTGGCAGCCCAGGGCTAGGAGCCACAGACATTCAGTACTTT.